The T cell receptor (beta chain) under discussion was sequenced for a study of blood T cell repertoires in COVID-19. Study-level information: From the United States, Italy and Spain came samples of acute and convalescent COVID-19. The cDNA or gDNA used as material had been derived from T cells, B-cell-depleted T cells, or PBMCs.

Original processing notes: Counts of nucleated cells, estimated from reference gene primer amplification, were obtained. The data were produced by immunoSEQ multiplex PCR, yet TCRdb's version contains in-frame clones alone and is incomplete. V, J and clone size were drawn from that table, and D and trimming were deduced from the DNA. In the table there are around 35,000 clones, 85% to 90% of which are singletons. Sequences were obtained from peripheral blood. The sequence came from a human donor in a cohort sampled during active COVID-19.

Here the CDR3 DNA reads TGCGCCAGCAGCTTACCGGGGGACGGCTACACCTTC. Its protein is CASSLPGDGYTF. This sequence joins TRBV5-1 and TRBJ1-2, with a possible D match to TRBD1 (5 bases). Germline lookup yields CDR1 SGHRS and CDR2 YFSETQ. The V end was cut by 2 bases, the J end by 8 bases, with 10 bases between. The length of the CDR3 is 12 residues.